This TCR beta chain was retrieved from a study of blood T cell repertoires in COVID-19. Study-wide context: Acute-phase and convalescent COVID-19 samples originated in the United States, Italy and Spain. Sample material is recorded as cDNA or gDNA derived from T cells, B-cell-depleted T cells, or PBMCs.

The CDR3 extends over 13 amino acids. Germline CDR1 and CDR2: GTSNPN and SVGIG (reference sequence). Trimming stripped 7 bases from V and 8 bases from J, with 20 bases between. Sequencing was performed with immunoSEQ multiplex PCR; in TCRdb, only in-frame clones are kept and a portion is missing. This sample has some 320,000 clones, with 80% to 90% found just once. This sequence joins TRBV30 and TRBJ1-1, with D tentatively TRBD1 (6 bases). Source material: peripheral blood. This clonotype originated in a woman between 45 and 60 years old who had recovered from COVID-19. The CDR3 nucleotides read TGTGCCTATTGGACGGGAGGGGGTAAAGAAGCTTTCTTT. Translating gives CAYWTGGGKEAFF. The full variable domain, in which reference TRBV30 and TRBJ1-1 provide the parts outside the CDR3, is SQTIHQWPATLVQPVGSPLSLECTVEGTSNPNLYWYRQAAGRGLQLLFYSVGIGQISSEVPQNLSASRPQDRQFILSSKKLLLSDSGFYLCAYWTGGGKEAFFGQGTRLTVV.